One and the same sample provided the 32 T cell receptor beta chains below, sequenced in a study of shared clonotypes between healthy human individuals. Using immunoSEQ multiplex PCR, the repertoire was profiled, and TCRdb retains in-frame clones only, with some absent. The repertoire consists of some 2 million clones, with about 95% occurring once and the leading ten covering 1.2%. CD45RO negativity and positive selection for CCR7 defined naive CD8 cells, a population that excluded terminally differentiated effector memory CD45RA+ cells. Source material: naive CD8+ T cells sorted from blood. The receptor source for this set is a man between 18 and 29 years old in good health.

CDR3 loop: CASSLAPPGLYQETQYF. CDR3 bases: TGTGCCAGCAGCTTAGCCCCCCCGGGACTTTACCAAGAGACCCAGTACTTC. The rearrangement joins TRBV7-9 to TRBJ2-5; a possible D gene is TRBD2 (6 bases). V shed 0 bases and J shed 0 bases, with 14 bases lying between them. Germline CDR1 reads SEHNR; CDR2 reads FQNEAQ (reference sequence). CDR3 length: 17 residues.

Turning to this clone: This same CDR3 is encoded by further DNA sequences in the sample. V and J are TRBV5-1 and TRBJ2-2; D gene ambiguous. This CDR3 spans 14 amino acids. The germline V gene has CDR1 SGHRS and CDR2 YFSETQ. Trimming shortened V by 0 bases and J by 2 bases, and 5 bases separated the two germline ends. CDR3 sequence reads: CASSLDLNTGELFF. CDR3 nucleotide sequence: TGCGCCAGCAGCTTGGACTTAAACACCGGGGAGCTGTTTTTT.

The V gene is TRBV11-2, the J gene TRBJ2-3; the D is unclear. The CDR3 loop spans 17 amino acids. Deletions cut 5 bases from V and 1 base from J, with 19 bases between. Germline V CDR1 and CDR2: SGHAT, FQNNGV. The CDR3: CASSPPGPILGTDTQYF. The DNA for the CDR3 is TGTGCCAGCAGCCCCCCCGGACCCATTCTAGGCACAGATACGCAGTATTTT.

This chain connects TRBV19 to TRBJ1-3; 8 nucleotides match TRBD1. In germline, CDR1 is LNHDA, CDR2 SQIVND (reference sequence). The ends lost 6 bases at V and 1 base at J; junction bases unmatched: 8. This CDR3 spans 16 amino acids. As DNA, the CDR3 is TGTGCCAGTAGCCCGGACAGGGTAGGATCTGGAAACACCATATATTTT. Its translation: CASSPDRVGSGNTIYF.

This clone has just one count. V is TRBV5-5 and J is TRBJ2-3; 7 bases are shared with TRBD2. The germline V gene encodes CDR1 SGHKS and CDR2 YYEKEE (reference sequence). This CDR3 region has 15 residues. J lost 6 bases, V lost 4 bases, and 11 bases had no gene match. CDR3 nucleotide sequence: TGTGCCAGCAGCGGACTAAGCGGGATCGGGGATACGCAGTATTTT. Its protein product is CASSGLSGIGDTQYF.

This chain joins TRBV27 and TRBJ2-7; 8 nucleotides match TRBD1. V lost 4 bases to trimming and J lost 2 bases; unmatched junction nucleotides: 7. CDR1 and CDR2 from the germline V gene are MNHEY and SMNVEV (reference sequence). The length of the CDR3 is 15 residues. In DNA, the CDR3 is TGTGCCAGCAGTTCTTCCGGCAGGGGGCCCTACGAGCAGTACTTC. It yields the protein CASSSSGRGPYEQYF.

The chain combines TRBV30 with TRBJ2-7; D is unresolved. The CDR3 is 12 residues long. CDR1 and CDR2 from the germline V gene are GTSNPN and SVGIG (reference sequence). V was trimmed by 0 bases and J by 4 bases, leaving 7 bases between them. This chain's CDR3 is CAWSVIGYEQYF. CDR3 DNA: TGTGCCTGGAGTGTAATCGGGTACGAGCAGTACTTC. Based on the CDR3 plus reference TRBV30 and TRBJ2-7, the full variable domain is SQTIHQWPATLVQPVGSPLSLECTVEGTSNPNLYWYRQAAGRGLQLLFYSVGIGQISSEVPQNLSASRPQDRQFILSSKKLLLSDSGFYLCAWSVIGYEQYFGPGTRLTVT.

The rearrangement uses TRBV5-4 and TRBJ2-3; no firm D call. The CDR3 extends over 12 amino acids. The germline CDR1 and CDR2 sequences are SGHNT and YYREEE (reference sequence). Trimming left V 3 bases short and J 1 base short, with 3 bases between. CDR3 loop: CASSYGTDTQYF. As DNA, the CDR3 is TGTGCCAGCAGCTATGGCACAGATACGCAGTATTTT.

This chain links TRBV25-1 with TRBJ1-1; TRBD1 is a possible D gene (5 bases). The CDR3 runs 14 residues. The V gene's germline CDR1 is MGHDK and CDR2 SYGVNS. Deletions cut 2 bases from V and 6 bases from J, with 13 bases between. CDR3 nucleotides: TGTGCCAGCAGTGAACGGGGGGGGTTCGCTGAAGCTTTCTTT. Translating gives CASSERGGFAEAFF. The full variable domain, in which reference TRBV25-1 and TRBJ1-1 provide the parts outside the CDR3, is EADIYQTPRYLVIGTGKKITLECSQTMGHDKMYWYQQDPGMELHLIHYSYGVNSTEKGDLSSESTVSRIRTEHFPLTLESARPSHTSQYLCASSERGGFAEAFFGQGTRLTVV.

The V and J genes are TRBV27 and TRBJ2-1; TRBD1 agrees at 10 bases. With 0 bases clipped from V and 9 bases from J, the junction kept 8 bases outside the gene matches. Germline loops: CDR1 MNHEY, CDR2 SMNVEV (reference sequence). The CDR3 runs to 16 residues. The CDR3 DNA reads TGTGCCAGCAGTTTATCTCCCGGGACAGGGGTGGGTGAGCAGTTCTTC. Its translation is CASSLSPGTGVGEQFF.

The gene calls are TRBV7-8 and TRBJ1-5, with D unresolved. The V gene's germline CDR1 is SGHVS and CDR2 FQNEAQ. V was shortened by 5 bases and J by 11 bases, with 19 bases between the two germline ends. This CDR3 has 14 amino acids. CDR3 amino acids: CASSPTGGDMAQHF. CDR3 coding DNA: TGTGCCAGCAGCCCAACCGGAGGAGATATGGCCCAGCATTTT.

This rearrangement joins TRBV7-9 to TRBJ2-1, with TRBD1 identical over 7 bases. Per the germline V gene, CDR1 is SEHNR and CDR2 is FQNEAQ (reference sequence). This CDR3 is built from 11 residues. V lost 4 bases to trimming and J lost 11 bases; unmatched junction nucleotides: 2. The CDR3 loop is CASSWTGKQFF. In DNA, the CDR3 is TGTGCCAGCAGCTGGACAGGAAAGCAGTTCTTC. Full variable domain (rest looked up from reference TRBV7-9 and TRBJ2-1): DTGVSQNPRHKITKRGQNVTFRCDPISEHNRLYWYRQTLGQGPEFLTYFQNEAQLEKSRLLSDRFSAERPKGSFSTLEIQRTEQGDSAMYLCASSWTGKQFFGPGTRLTVL.

The rearrangement links TRBV27 to TRBJ2-7, with 7 positions matching TRBD2. There are 15 residues in the CDR3. Germline CDR1 reads MNHEY; CDR2 reads SMNVEV (reference sequence). With 3 bases clipped from V and 5 bases from J, the junction kept 10 bases outside the gene matches. The CDR3 loop is CASSFSGGGYHEQYF. The CDR3 nucleotides are TGTGCCAGCAGTTTCTCGGGGGGAGGGTACCACGAGCAGTACTTC.

The chain is built from TRBV13 and TRBJ2-2; weak D call: TRBD2 (5 bases). This CDR3 region has 15 residues. The germline V gene has CDR1 PRHDT and CDR2 FYEKMQ (reference sequence). Trimming took off 5 bases at V and 5 bases at J, with 15 bases between the two ends. The CDR3 DNA reads TGTGCCAGCAGCCCCCCGGGGATAGAGACCGGGGAGCTGTTTTTT. Amino acid sequence: CASSPPGIETGELFF.

Details on this clone: The germline gene is not matched at one end of the junction; a read error may be the cause. The V call is TRBV7-7, the J call TRBJ2-1; 9 bases are a match to TRBD2. Per the germline V gene, CDR1 is SSHAT and CDR2 is FNYEAQ (reference sequence). The CDR3 totals 14 residues. CDR3 sequence: CASSLAGAYNEQFF. The CDR3 DNA reads TGTGCTAGCAGCTTAGCGGGGGCTTACAATGAGCAGTTCTTC.

The chain couples TRBV7-2 to TRBJ2-1; D is uncertain. The CDR3 totals 11 residues. Germline CDR1 is SGHTA and CDR2 is FQGNSA. The V and J ends lost 5 bases and 10 bases respectively, with 9 bases between them. Here the CDR3 DNA reads TGTGCCAGCAGCGTGCCTTGGGAGCAGTTCTTC. It encodes CASSVPWEQFF.

This chain joins TRBV7-9 and TRBJ2-1, with 11 bases fitting TRBD1. V lost 5 bases, J lost 9 bases, and 9 bases stayed unmatched. Looked up from germline, CDR1 is SEHNR and CDR2 is FQNEAQ (reference sequence). CDR3 length: 15 amino acids. The CDR3 protein is CASSNRDRGSFEQFF. The CDR3 DNA follows: TGTGCCAGCAGCAACCGGGACAGGGGGAGTTTTGAGCAGTTCTTC. The variable domain in full, with the rest retrieved from reference TRBV7-9 and TRBJ2-1, is DTGVSQNPRHKITKRGQNVTFRCDPISEHNRLYWYRQTLGQGPEFLTYFQNEAQLEKSRLLSDRFSAERPKGSFSTLEIQRTEQGDSAMYLCASSNRDRGSFEQFFGPGTRLTVL.

The chain recombines TRBV7-9 with TRBJ2-3; D is possibly TRBD2 (5 bases). The germline V and J ends were trimmed by 7 bases and 2 bases, with 16 bases remaining between them. This CDR3 is built from 15 residues. CDR1 and CDR2 (germline): SEHNR, FQNEAQ (reference sequence). The CDR3 sequence is CASTYGEWDTDTQYF. CDR3 nucleotide sequence: TGTGCCAGCACCTACGGGGAGTGGGACACAGATACGCAGTATTTT.

The rearrangement joins TRBV5-4 to TRBJ1-5; no firm D call. Germline V gene data show CDR1 as SGHNT and CDR2 as YYREEE (reference sequence). Deletions cut 3 bases from V and 6 bases from J, with 10 bases between. CDR3 length equals 13 residues. The CDR3 DNA is TGTGCCAGCAGCTATGGAGAAGCTCAGCCCCAGCATTTT. It encodes CASSYGEAQPQHF. Variable domain in full (rest from reference TRBV5-4 and TRBJ1-5): ETGVTQSPTHLIKTRGQQVTLRCSSQSGHNTVSWYQQALGQGPQFIFQYYREEENGRGNFPPRFSGLQFPNYSSELNVNALELDDSALYLCASSYGEAQPQHFGDGTRLSIL.

J is TRBJ2-7 and V is TRBV19; weak D call: TRBD1 (6 bases). V lost 4 bases and J lost 5, with 15 bases in between. This CDR3 region has 14 residues. CDR1 is LNHDA and CDR2 is SQIVND in the germline V gene (reference sequence). The CDR3 region has the DNA TGTGCCAGTAGTACACAGGGTCTGGTAGACGAGCAGTACTTC. Translated, it gives CASSTQGLVDEQYF.

The rearrangement links TRBV5-6 to TRBJ2-3; possible D gene TRBD1, 6 bases. The CDR3 runs 14 residues. Trimming took 6 bases from V and 2 from J, leaving 13 bases between them. CDR1 is SGHDT and CDR2 is YYEEEE in the germline V gene. CDR3 in amino acids: CASTGQPFTDTQYF. The CDR3 nucleotides read TGTGCCAGCACCGGACAGCCTTTCACAGATACGCAGTATTTT.

The CDR3 sequence: CASSLDALGTQYF. CDR3 nucleotide sequence: TGTGCCAGCAGCTTAGACGCGCTAGGGACCCAGTACTTC. J is TRBJ2-5 and V is TRBV11-3; D ambiguous. Germline CDR1 is SGHNT and CDR2 is YENEEA. V lost 0 bases and J 7 bases, leaving 9 bases between the germline ends. The CDR3 length is 13 residues. Full variable domain (rest looked up from reference TRBV11-3 and TRBJ2-5): EAGVVQSPRYKIIEKKQPVAFWCNPISGHNTLYWYLQNLGQGPELLIRYENEEAVDDSQLPKDRFSAERLKGVDSTLKIQPAELGDSAVYLCASSLDALGTQYFGPGTRLLVL.

The chain has TRBV28 and TRBJ1-1, with 7 bases lining up with TRBD1. The ends lost 6 bases at V and 8 bases at J; junction bases unmatched: 6. The CDR3 is 12 amino acids. From germline, CDR1 is MDHEN and CDR2 SYDVKM. The CDR3 sequence: CASSRNRGEAFF. CDR3 sequence (DNA): TGTGCCAGCAGCCGGAACAGGGGCGAAGCTTTCTTT.

The chain has TRBV7-9 and TRBJ2-1; D not resolved. Trimming took off 7 bases at V and 4 bases at J, with 14 bases between the two ends. CDR1 and CDR2 from the germline V gene are SEHNR and FQNEAQ (reference sequence). The CDR3 runs to 14 residues. The CDR3 bases are TGTGCCAGCAATGGGGAATCCCATTACAATGAGCAGTTCTTC. Amino acids: CASNGESHYNEQFF.

V and J are TRBV4-1 and TRBJ1-1; D uncertain. Trimming pared 3 bases from V and 1 base from J, leaving 15 bases between. Germline-derived CDR1 and CDR2 are MGHRA and YSYEKL. The CDR3 has 16 residues. CDR3 in DNA: TGCGCCAGCAGCCAGGATACCGGGTCAGGGAACACTGAAGCTTTCTTT. Its translation is CASSQDTGSGNTEAFF.

The CDR3 DNA reads as TGTGCCAGCGCGGAAGGTTATGTGGTCCTTTCGATTCCTAACTATGGCTACACCTTC. Protein product: CASAEGYVVLSIPNYGYTF. The chain joins TRBV19 to TRBJ1-2; D gene ambiguous. V dropped 9 bases and J dropped 0 bases, with 29 bases sitting between them. This CDR3 comprises 19 residues. Germline V gene lookup returns CDR1 LNHDA and CDR2 SQIVND (reference sequence).

CDR3 amino acids: CASSVEGQPNTEAFF. The CDR3 DNA sequence: TGTGCCAGCAGCGTAGAGGGACAGCCGAACACTGAAGCTTTCTTT. The J gene is TRBJ1-1, the V gene TRBV9; 7 nucleotides line up with TRBD1. Germline V lookup: CDR1 SGDLS, CDR2 YYNGEE. This CDR3 region has 15 residues. J gave up 1 base and V 0 bases, and 3 bases lay outside the gene matches. The full variable domain, completed using reference TRBV9 and TRBJ1-1, is DSGVTQTPKHLITATGQRVTLRCSPRSGDLSVYWYQQSLDQGLQFLIQYYNGEERAKGNILERFSAQQFPDLHSELNLSSLELGDSALYFCASSVEGQPNTEAFFGQGTRLTVV.

This clone is a singleton in its sample. The chain uses TRBV19 and TRBJ2-1; D call uncertain. This CDR3 contains 13 residues. The germline V and J ends were trimmed by 3 bases and 8 bases, with 11 bases remaining between them. Germline assignment: CDR1 LNHDA and CDR2 SQIVND (reference sequence). DNA for the CDR3: TGTGCCAGTAGTATGTCGTCGGTCCATGAGCAGTTCTTC. Protein: CASSMSSVHEQFF. Full variable domain (remainder filled in from reference TRBV19 and TRBJ2-1): DGGITQSPKYLFRKEGQNVTLSCEQNLNHDAMYWYRQDPGQGLRLIYYSQIVNDFQKGDIAEGYSVSREKKESFPLTVTSAQKNPTAFYLCASSMSSVHEQFFGPGTRLTVL.

This rearrangement joins TRBV5-1 to TRBJ2-7, with a tentative D call TRBD1 (7 bases). Trimming cost V 0 bases and J 0 bases, with 19 bases left between them. Germline V CDR1 and CDR2: SGHRS, YFSETQ. The CDR3 length is 18 residues. The CDR3 DNA sequence: TGCGCCAGCAGCTTGGGCCGGGACAGCCGGGGACTCTCCTACGAGCAGTACTTC. It is translated as CASSLGRDSRGLSYEQYF.

The chain links TRBV27 to TRBJ2-2, with D perhaps TRBD2 (6 bases). V lost 2 bases to trimming and J lost 2 bases, with 12 bases between them. The germline gives CDR1 MNHEY, CDR2 SMNVEV (reference sequence). The CDR3 loop spans 16 amino acids. CDR3 amino acids: CASSLGSGLNTGELFF. DNA of the CDR3: TGTGCCAGCAGTTTAGGGTCGGGACTCAACACCGGGGAGCTGTTTTTT.

The V and J genes are TRBV7-9 and TRBJ1-1; D gene uncertain. V lost 5 bases, J lost 11 bases, and 15 bases lay in between. This CDR3 contains 12 residues. The germline V gene has CDR1 SEHNR and CDR2 FQNEAQ (reference sequence). CDR3 coding DNA: TGTGCCAGCAGCGTGAGCCTCCTCGGGGCTTTCTTT. Its protein product is CASSVSLLGAFF. Drawing the rest from reference TRBV7-9 and TRBJ1-1, the complete variable domain is DTGVSQNPRHKITKRGQNVTFRCDPISEHNRLYWYRQTLGQGPEFLTYFQNEAQLEKSRLLSDRFSAERPKGSFSTLEIQRTEQGDSAMYLCASSVSLLGAFFGQGTRLTVV.

CDR3 bases: TGTGCCACCAGCAACGGGGCCAACACTGAAGCTTTCTTT. Translating gives CATSNGANTEAFF. This chain uses TRBV15 with TRBJ1-1; a weak D match, TRBD1 (5 bases). V was trimmed by 4 bases and J by 2 bases, leaving 8 bases between them. The CDR3 has 13 residues. Germline CDR1 LNHNV, CDR2 YYDKDF (reference sequence).